This T cell receptor (beta chain) is from a study of blood T cell repertoires in COVID-19 (dated by TCRdb to the early 2020s). Broadly, across the study: Collaborator samples came from the United States, Italy and Spain and covered acute and convalescent phases of COVID-19. Deeply sampled blood TCRbeta repertoires from subjects exposed to, actively infected with, or recovered from COVID-19 were included in the dataset. HLA class I and class II types, where available, came from metadata supplied by the sample provider rather than from assay-based typing. The samples were drawn from two sources: the first 160 participants of the ongoing ImmuneRACE study, and 1,000 to 1,500 subjects contributed by 6 global collaborators. Sample metadata almost always included a de-identified subject ID, COVID-19 status, age in years and sex. The material from the prospective study consisted of cDNA or gDNA derived from T cells, B-cell-depleted T cells, or PBMCs. The repertoires were released in a freely available public database meant as a resource for research on the immune response to SARS-CoV-2.

This clone was detected a few times. It has no known antigen specificity. No base qualities exist here, and no much larger clone lies one base off it. One collaborating source in Seattle enrolled patients while the patients were actively infected and followed the patients over time throughout the course of disease. Whole blood was collected in K2EDTA tubes by collaborating institutions according to the institutions' own protocols. Collaborator samples were shipped for TCRbeta analysis as frozen whole blood, isolated PBMCs, or DNA extracted from either sample type. The CDR3 spans 14 residues, from the cysteine through the phenylalanine. The only DNA kept is the CDR3, 42 bases in frame from the first base. V gives up 6 bases and J gives up 0 bases, and the segment between their germline ends measures 12 bases. Sequences MDHEN (CDR1) and SYDVKM (CDR2) are obtained from the germline V gene. The immunoSEQ Assay, a bias-controlled multiplex PCR, was used to amplify TCRbeta CDR3 regions from genomic DNA. Regarding the original processing steps: The number of nucleated cells in each sample was estimated from the amplification of reference gene primers within the assay. To quantify the absolute abundance of each unique TCRbeta CDR3 rearrangement, sequence reads were collapsed and filtered. For each sample, productive Simpson clonality was calculated as the square root of Simpson's diversity index over productive rearrangements. TCRdb carries this immuneACCESS record with in-frame sequences only. Its versions omit some clonotypes, under half of them owing to an unresolved V gene in the studies checked, with the rest unexplained. V, J and clone size reflect that table, while D and trimming were determined from the DNA. This sample gives under 200,000 clones in total; around 86% of them show up just once. The top ten hold roughly 0.53% of the sample.

Findings and caveats that apply to the study as a whole: Clinical and demographic metadata were provided uncurated, with the amount varying by source and participant.

This chain is built from TRBV28 and TRBJ2-7; perhaps TRBD1 is the D gene, with 6 bases matching. Sequencing was carried out using peripheral blood. The clonotype originates from a man in his fifties or sixties with COVID-19, enrolled during active disease. The CDR3: CASRATGSSYEQYF. The DNA reads as follows: TGTGCCAGCAGAGCCACAGGGAGCTCCTACGAGCAGTACTTC.